These T cell receptor beta chains were read from a single sample in a study of OX40 agonist ivuxolimab in advanced cancers. Clones were sequenced by immunoSEQ multiplex PCR, and TCRdb holds only the in-frame ones, with some missing. Of 66,000 or so clones in the sample, around 85% were seen once. Specimen: CD4+ or CD8+ T cells sorted from blood, collected in a trial of the OX40 agonist ivuxolimab. These receptors originate from an adult with an advanced solid tumor such as melanoma, head and neck, liver or kidney cancer. The CDR3 runs from the conserved cysteine through the conserved F or W. The D gene is left open where the match is weak. Not every row has a clone size; where given, it reads once, few, many or a size class.

TRBJ2-4 | TRBV6-5 | . | few | TGTGCCAGCAGCCTCCTTGGGGCCAAAAACATTCAGTACTTC | CASSLLGAKNIQYF
TRBJ2-1 | TRBV19 | . | . | TGTGCCAGCGGTACGACTAGTTCCGGCCATCAGTTCTTC | CASGTTSSGHQFF
TRBJ2-7 | TRBV2 | TRBD2 | . | TGTGCCAGCAGTGAAGGGCCTAGCGGGAGGTTCTACGAGCAGTACTTC | CASSEGPSGRFYEQYF
TRBJ1-6 | TRBV7-3 | . | . | TGTGCCAGCAGCCAGGGGTATAATTCACCCCTCCACTTT | CASSQGYNSPLHF
TRBJ1-6 | TRBV19 | TRBD1 | . | TGTGCCAGTAACCCCCAGGGGGATTCACCCCTCCACTTT | CASNPQGDSPLHF
TRBJ2-2 | TRBV11-2 | TRBD2 | . | TGTGCCAGCAGGTTATCGGGGGGCACCGGGGAGCTGTTTTTT | CASRLSGGTGELFF
TRBJ2-7 | TRBV6-5 | . | . | TGTGCCAGCAGTTACTCAACCGGGGCGAGCTCCTACGAGCAGTACTTC | CASSYSTGASSYEQYF
TRBJ2-7 | TRBV11-2 | . | . | TGTGCCAGCAGCCCCATGGGCGAGCAGTACTTC | CASSPMGEQYF
TRBJ2-3 | TRBV19 | TRBD1 | . | TGTGCCAGTAGGGACAGGGCGGATACGCAGTATTTT | CASRDRADTQYF
TRBJ1-1 | TRBV19 | . | . | TGTGCCAGTACCTCGGGGGCGAGGGGCACTGAAGCTTTCTTT | CASTSGARGTEAFF
TRBJ1-5 | TRBV30 | TRBD1 | . | TGTGCCTGGAGGAAGGGGACAGGTGGACAGCCCCAGCATTTT | CAWRKGTGGQPQHF
TRBJ2-7 | TRBV27 | . | . | TGTGCCAGCAGTTTAAAAGGCGGCTCCTACGAGCAGTACTTC | CASSLKGGSYEQYF
TRBJ1-4 | TRBV18 | . | . | TGTGCCAGCTCTCGACAGGTTGGAGAAAAACTGTTTTTT | CASSRQVGEKLFF
TRBJ1-1 | TRBV27 | . | . | TGTGCCAGCAGTTTAGGAGGGAGGAACACTGAAGCTTTCTTT | CASSLGGRNTEAFF
TRBJ2-7 | TRBV5-1 | . | . | TGCGCCAGCAGCTTATGGGGGTCCTCCTACGAGCAGTACTTC | CASSLWGSSYEQYF
TRBJ1-5 | TRBV5-1 | . | . | TGCGCCAGCAGCTCCCAGGCGGGGGATCAGCCCCAGCATTTT | CASSSQAGDQPQHF
TRBJ1-1 | TRBV4-3 | . | few | TGCGCCAGCAGCCAATCTCGCGGGAACACTGAAGCTTTCTTT | CASSQSRGNTEAFF
TRBJ2-4 | TRBV2 | . | . | TGTGCCAGCAGTGAACCGGGATTAGCCAAAAACATTCAGTACTTC | CASSEPGLAKNIQYF
TRBJ2-3 | TRBV5-6 | TRBD2 | . | TGTGCCAGCAGCCCCCCTAGCGGGAGGAAAGCAGATACGCAGTATTTT | CASSPPSGRKADTQYF
TRBJ1-2 | TRBV6-5 | . | . | TGTGCCAGCAGTTACCAGGGGCTAAGGGGCTACACCTTC | CASSYQGLRGYTF
TRBJ1-5 | TRBV19 | . | . | TGTGCCTCCGCGGTGGGGGCAAGCAATCAGCCCCAGCATTTT | CASAVGASNQPQHF
TRBJ1-2 | TRBV5-1 | TRBD1 | . | TGCGCCAGCAGCCCAACCGGGACAGGGAACTATGGCTACACCTTC | CASSPTGTGNYGYTF
TRBJ1-5 | TRBV30 | . | . | TGTGCCTTGGATTGGGGAAGCGGACAGAGCAATCAGCCCCAGCATTTT | CALDWGSGQSNQPQHF
TRBJ1-3 | TRBV18 | . | once | TGTGCCAGCTCTCCTGAAGGAAACACCATATATTTT | CASSPEGNTIYF
TRBJ2-1 | TRBV10-3 | TRBD2 | . | TGTGCCATTTCCCGACTAGCGGGGGACAATGAGCAGTTCTTC | CAISRLAGDNEQFF
TRBJ1-2 | TRBV7-9 | . | . | TGTGCCAGTTCATTAAGACAGTCCTATGGCTACACCTTC | CASSLRQSYGYTF